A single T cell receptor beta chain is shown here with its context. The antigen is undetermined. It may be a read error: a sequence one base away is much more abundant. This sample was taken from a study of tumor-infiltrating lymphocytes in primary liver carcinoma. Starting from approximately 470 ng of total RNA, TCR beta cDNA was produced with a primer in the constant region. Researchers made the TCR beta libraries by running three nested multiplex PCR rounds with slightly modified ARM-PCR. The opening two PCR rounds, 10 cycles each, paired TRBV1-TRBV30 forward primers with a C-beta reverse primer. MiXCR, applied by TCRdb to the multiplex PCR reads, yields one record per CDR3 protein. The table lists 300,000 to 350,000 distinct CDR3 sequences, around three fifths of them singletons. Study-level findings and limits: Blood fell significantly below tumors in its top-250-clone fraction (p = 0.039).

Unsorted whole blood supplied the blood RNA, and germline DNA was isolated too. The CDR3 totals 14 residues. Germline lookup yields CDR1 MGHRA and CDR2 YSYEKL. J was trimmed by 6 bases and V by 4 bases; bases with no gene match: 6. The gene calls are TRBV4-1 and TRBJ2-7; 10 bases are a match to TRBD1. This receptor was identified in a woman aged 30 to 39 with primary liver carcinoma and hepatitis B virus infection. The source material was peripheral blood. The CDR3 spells CASSPKTGGIEQYF. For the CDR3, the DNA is TGCGCCAGCAGCCCAAAGACAGGGGGCATCGAGCAGTACTTC.